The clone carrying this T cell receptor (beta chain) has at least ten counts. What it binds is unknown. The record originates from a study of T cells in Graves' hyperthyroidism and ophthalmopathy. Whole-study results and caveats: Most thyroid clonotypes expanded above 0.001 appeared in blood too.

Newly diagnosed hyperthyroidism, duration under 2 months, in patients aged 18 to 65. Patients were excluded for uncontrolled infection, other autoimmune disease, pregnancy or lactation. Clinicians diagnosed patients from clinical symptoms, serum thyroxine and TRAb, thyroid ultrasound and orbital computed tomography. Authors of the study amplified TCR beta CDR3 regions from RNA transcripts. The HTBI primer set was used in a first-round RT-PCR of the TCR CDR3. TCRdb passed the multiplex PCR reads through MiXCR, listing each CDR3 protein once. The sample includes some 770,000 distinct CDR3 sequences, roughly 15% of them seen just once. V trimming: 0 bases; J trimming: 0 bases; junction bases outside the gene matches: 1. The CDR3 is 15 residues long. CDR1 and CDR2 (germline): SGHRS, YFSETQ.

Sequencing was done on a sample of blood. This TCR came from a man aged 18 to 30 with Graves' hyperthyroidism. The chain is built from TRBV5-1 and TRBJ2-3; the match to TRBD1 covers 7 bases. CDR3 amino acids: CASSLVTGSTDTQYF. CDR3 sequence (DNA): TGCGCCAGCAGCTTGGTGACAGGGAGCACAGATACGCAGTATTTT.